The rows below give T cell receptor beta chains drawn from one sample of a study of OX40 agonist ivuxolimab in advanced cancers. The method was immunoSEQ multiplex PCR; TCRdb's version includes in-frame clones alone and lacks a portion of them. This table has about 44,000 clones, approximately 86% appearing once. Source: CD4+ or CD8+ T cells sorted from blood, taken in a trial of the OX40 agonist ivuxolimab. The receptor set was obtained from an adult with an advanced solid tumor such as melanoma, head and neck, liver or kidney cancer. The CDR3 runs from the conserved cysteine through the conserved F or W. D genes are given only for firm matches. Only part of the rows carry a size: once, few, many, or a class if the clone is expanded.

j_gene	abundance	v_gene	d_gene	CDR3aa	CDR3nt
TRBJ1-4	once	TRBV7-6	TRBD1	CASSLDTVGTGGSANEKLFF	TGTGCCAGCAGCTTAGACACTGTAGGGACAGGGGGATCGGCTAATGAAAAACTGTTTTTT
TRBJ1-5	.	TRBV28	TRBD1	CASSATGDQPQHF	TGTGCCAGCAGTGCCACAGGGGACCAGCCCCAGCATTTT
TRBJ1-2	once	TRBV5-1	TRBD1	CASSFKTGGEGYTF	TGCGCCAGCAGCTTCAAGACAGGGGGCGAGGGCTACACCTTC
TRBJ1-2	.	TRBV27	TRBD1	CASTPGARQGDYYGYTF	TGTGCCAGCACCCCCGGGGCCCGACAGGGTGACTACTATGGCTACACCTTC
TRBJ2-5	.	TRBV7-9	TRBD2	CASSPTSGGETQYF	TGTGCCAGCAGCCCGACTAGCGGGGGTGAGACCCAGTACTTC
TRBJ2-3	.	TRBV15	.	CATSSSRGDTQYF	TGTGCCACCAGCAGCTCCCGGGGGGATACGCAGTATTTT
TRBJ2-1	.	TRBV7-7	TRBD1	CASSLAGRTAGTGGVHEQFF	TGTGCCAGCAGCTTAGCGGGTAGGACCGCTGGGACAGGGGGGGTCCATGAGCAGTTCTTC
TRBJ2-7	.	TRBV5-3	.	CARSLCPAYEQYF	TGTGCCAGAAGCTTGTGTCCAGCCTACGAGCAGTACTTC
TRBJ2-2	.	TRBV4-1	TRBD1	CASSQDASGTGTTGELFF	TGCGCCAGCAGCCAAGACGCATCCGGGACAGGGACGACCGGGGAGCTGTTTTTT
TRBJ2-3	.	TRBV6-5	.	CASSYSLGPATDTQYF	TGTGCCAGCAGTTACTCACTGGGCCCCGCCACAGATACGCAGTATTTT
TRBJ2-3	.	TRBV19	.	CASRWGTDTQYF	TGTGCCAGTCGGTGGGGAACAGATACGCAGTATTTT
TRBJ1-1	.	TRBV18	TRBD1	CASSPPGQGASTEAFF	TGTGCCAGCTCACCACCGGGACAGGGGGCGAGCACTGAAGCTTTCTTT
TRBJ1-2	.	TRBV2	.	CASSGGEGWGYTF	TGTGCCAGCAGTGGGGGCGAGGGTTGGGGCTACACCTTC
TRBJ1-1	.	TRBV10-3	.	CAISEERGWAFF	TGTGCCATCAGTGAGGAGAGGGGTTGGGCTTTCTTT
TRBJ1-1	.	TRBV5-6	.	CASSLSPNTEAFF	TGTGCCAGCAGCTTGAGTCCGAACACTGAAGCTTTCTTT
TRBJ2-3	.	TRBV9	TRBD1	CASSVGTGGWTDTQYF	TGTGCCAGCAGCGTAGGGACAGGGGGATGGACAGATACGCAGTATTTT
TRBJ2-3	.	TRBV5-4	TRBD2	CASSSTSGGTQITQYF	TGTGCCAGCAGCTCGACTAGCGGGGGAACACAGATCACGCAGTATTTT
TRBJ1-1	.	TRBV19	.	CASSIDPLNTEAFF	TGTGCCAGTAGTATAGACCCGTTGAACACTGAAGCTTTCTTT
TRBJ2-5	.	TRBV19	.	CASKGYQETQYF	TGTGCCAGTAAGGGGTACCAAGAGACCCAGTACTTC
TRBJ1-3	.	TRBV28	.	CASSTTRWQGSSPEDF	TGTGCCAGCAGTACTACCCGCTGGCAGGGGTCCTCCCCCGAGGATTTT
TRBJ2-3	.	TRBV7-3	.	CASSLDPRAADTQYF	TGTGCCAGCAGCCTGGACCCTAGGGCCGCAGATACGCAGTATTTT
TRBJ2-1	.	TRBV18	.	CASSPSSAGEQFF	TGTGCCAGCTCACCTAGTTCGGCCGGAGAGCAGTTCTTC
TRBJ1-2	.	TRBV5-5	TRBD1	CASRGQEANYGYTF	TGTGCCAGCAGAGGACAGGAAGCTAACTATGGCTACACCTTC
TRBJ2-4	.	TRBV4-1	.	CASSQERLAKNIQYF	TGCGCCAGCAGCCAAGAACGCCTAGCCAAAAACATTCAGTACTTC
TRBJ2-5	.	TRBV7-9	.	CASSLAGGQETQYF	TGTGCCAGCAGCTTAGCAGGGGGGCAAGAGACCCAGTACTTC
TRBJ1-1	.	TRBV15	.	CATSTWGDDTEAFF	TGTGCCACCAGCACCTGGGGAGACGACACTGAAGCTTTCTTT
TRBJ1-5	once	TRBV9	TRBD1	CASSASGGSQPQHF	TGTGCCAGCAGCGCTTCAGGGGGTAGTCAGCCCCAGCATTTT
TRBJ1-3	.	TRBV5-1	.	CASSLDGLASGNTIYF	TGCGCCAGCAGCTTGGACGGTTTGGCCTCTGGAAACACCATATATTTT
TRBJ1-6	.	TRBV19	TRBD1	CASSTLQGRRSPLHF	TGTGCCAGTAGTACCCTACAGGGGCGGCGTTCACCCCTCCACTTT
TRBJ2-1	.	TRBV27	TRBD2	CASSLGSGGKQFF	TGTGCCAGCAGTTTGGGTAGCGGGGGTAAGCAGTTCTTC
TRBJ1-5	.	TRBV4-1	.	CASSHADGTYQPQHF	TGCGCCAGCAGCCACGCGGACGGAACCTATCAGCCCCAGCATTTT
TRBJ2-3	.	TRBV7-9	.	CASTNMLDTQYF	TGTGCCAGCACCAATATGCTCGATACGCAGTATTTT
TRBJ1-1	.	TRBV27	.	CASSTSSDEITEAFF	TGTGCCAGCAGTACGAGTTCCGACGAAATCACTGAAGCTTTCTTT
TRBJ2-6	.	TRBV21-1	.	CASSNRPRQSSGANVLTF	TGTGCCAGCAGCAATAGGCCCAGACAGAGCTCTGGGGCCAACGTCCTGACTTTC
TRBJ2-7	.	TRBV13	TRBD1	CASSLGLSPGTGWYEQYF	TGTGCCAGCAGCTTAGGCCTCTCGCCCGGGACAGGGTGGTACGAGCAGTACTTC
TRBJ2-6	once	TRBV28	.	CASSLLTASSGANVLTF	TGTGCCAGCAGTCTCCTGACAGCCAGCTCTGGGGCCAACGTCCTGACTTTC
TRBJ2-3	.	TRBV19	TRBD2	CASSIGEVIAGAIPSTDTQYF	TGTGCCAGTAGTATAGGGGAGGTAATAGCGGGGGCCATTCCTAGCACAGATACGCAGTATTTT
TRBJ1-5	.	TRBV5-8	TRBD1	CASSGTGGNQPQHF	TGTGCCAGCAGCGGGACAGGGGGGAATCAGCCCCAGCATTTT
TRBJ2-6	.	TRBV27	.	CASSFSSGANVLTF	TGTGCCAGCAGTTTTAGCTCTGGGGCCAACGTCCTGACTTTC
TRBJ2-5	few	TRBV2	.	CASSEWQGIETQYF	TGTGCCAGCAGTGAATGGCAGGGGATAGAGACCCAGTACTTC
TRBJ2-1	.	TRBV18	.	CASSPAAATNNEQFF	TGTGCCAGCTCACCGGCGGCGGCGACCAACAATGAGCAGTTCTTC
TRBJ1-1	.	TRBV4-3	TRBD1	CASSQDFGQGRIGTEAFF	TGCGCCAGCAGCCAAGATTTTGGACAGGGACGAATTGGCACTGAAGCTTTCTTT
TRBJ1-4	.	TRBV5-1	.	CASSPRGTNEKLFF	TGCGCCAGCAGCCCTAGGGGGACTAATGAAAAACTGTTTTTT
TRBJ1-1	.	TRBV30	.	CAWSVAGRSEAFF	TGTGCCTGGAGTGTAGCAGGGAGGTCTGAAGCTTTCTTT
TRBJ1-2	once	TRBV15	.	CATSREGLPTGYGYTF	TGTGCCACCAGCAGAGAGGGACTCCCGACGGGCTATGGCTACACCTTC
TRBJ1-1	.	TRBV2	.	CASSKRLTEAFF	TGTGCCAGCAGTAAAAGACTGACTGAAGCTTTCTTT
TRBJ2-7	few	TRBV12-5	.	CASGLSSYEQYF	TGTGCTAGTGGTTTGTCCTCCTACGAGCAGTACTTC
TRBJ1-3	medium-sized	TRBV2	.	CASSDPSISGNTIYF	TGTGCCAGCAGTGATCCCTCAATCTCTGGAAACACCATATATTTT
TRBJ2-2	.	TRBV10-3	.	CAISDRGSQAGNTGELFF	TGTGCCATCAGTGACCGGGGGTCCCAGGCCGGGAACACCGGGGAGCTGTTTTTT
TRBJ2-5	.	TRBV9	.	CASSVAHGYQETQYF	TGTGCCAGCAGCGTAGCCCATGGGTACCAAGAGACCCAGTACTTC
TRBJ2-7	.	TRBV7-9	.	CASALRVSYEQYF	TGTGCCAGCGCCTTAAGGGTCTCCTACGAGCAGTACTTC